This TCR beta chain is from a study of CD8+ T cells in alopecia areata. As concerns this clone: The antigen is unknown.

Study conclusions and caveats: Lesional scalp, especially alopecia totalis/universalis, showed higher clonality than normal scalp.

Treatment meaning: oral pan-JAK inhibitor, 5-10 mg twice daily. Both peripheral blood and punch biopsies of lesional scalp skin were obtained from patients who had alopecia areata. Germline V gene data show CDR1 as ENHRY and CDR2 as SYGVKD. CDR3 size: 14 residues. Trimming cost V 6 bases and J 6 bases, with 12 bases left between them. Sequencing relied on a cDNA template that was reverse transcribed from extracted RNA. Sequencing used immunoSEQ multiplex PCR; TCRdb keeps in-frame clones, though not all of them. This table has almost 5,500 clones, over 60% appearing once. This TCR was sampled from a human donor with alopecia areata. This material consisted of skin, taken at week 24, from a patient treated with tofacitinib. This chain uses TRBV10-3 with TRBJ1-6; TRBD1 is a possible D gene (6 bases). CDR3 region: CAISPGTSNSPLHF. The CDR3 DNA reads TGTGCCATCAGCCCCGGGACAAGTAATTCACCCCTCCACTTT.